This record concerns one TCR beta chain sequence. Its antigen is currently unknown. These data come from a study of T-cell reconstitution after alpha-beta-depleted transplantation in children. Study-wide points: Several hundred expanded graft clones reportedly gave rise to the alpha-beta T cells present about two months after transplant. Some patients owed their high day-60 TCRbeta diversity to surviving recipient T cells and thymic progenitors. It was newly produced T cells that mostly accounted for T-cell counts and diversity one year after transplant.

Preparation of the TCRbeta library was carried out with unique molecular identifiers. TCRdb reprocessed the PCR reads via MiXCR and lists one record per CDR3 protein. The sample carries 600,000 or so distinct CDR3 sequences, roughly 23% recorded once. Per the germline V gene, CDR1 is SGHVS and CDR2 is FQNEAQ. J was trimmed by 8 bases and V by 1 base; bases with no gene match: 18. This CDR3 spans 19 amino acids. This TCR derives from a boy in the first two years of life who had a stem cell transplant for acute myeloid leukemia, so the T cells may come from the graft donor. The input for sequencing was PBMCs, mostly from graft donor cells, taken 360 days after TCRalphabeta/CD19-depleted stem cell transplant. This sequence joins TRBV7-8 and TRBJ2-1; TRBD1 matches 9 bases. CDR3 DNA sequence: TGTGCCAGCAGCTTAGGACGCGGCCGCGTGGACAGGGGCTTTTATGAGCAGTTCTTC. Translated: CASSLGRGRVDRGFYEQFF.